A selection of T cell receptor beta chains follows, all from one sample in a study of cytomegalovirus exposure and HLA in healthy donors. The table came from immunoSEQ multiplex PCR; TCRdb's copy has only in-frame clones and leaves some out. This table has 250,000 to 400,000 clones, approximately 90% appearing once. What was sequenced was PBMCs. The receptors stem from a woman between 25 and 40 years old in good health and CMV-seropositive. CDR3s include the opening cysteine and the closing phenylalanine or tryptophan.

v_gene: TRBV7-6; j_gene: TRBJ1-1; len: 14; CDR3aa: CASSPHYGSPEAFF
v_gene: TRBV5-1; j_gene: TRBJ2-7; len: 12; CDR3aa: CASSPTGVEQYF
v_gene: TRBV5-6; j_gene: TRBJ1-1; len: 16; CDR3aa: CASRSIRAGTGGEAFF
v_gene: TRBV7-9; j_gene: TRBJ2-7; len: 15; CDR3aa: CASSLRAGEGYEQYF
v_gene: TRBV28; j_gene: TRBJ2-2; len: 11; CDR3aa: CASSLTGELFF
v_gene: TRBV4-3; j_gene: TRBJ2-1; len: 17; CDR3aa: CASSQDSATNPYNEQFF
v_gene: TRBV5-6; j_gene: TRBJ2-7; len: 14; CDR3aa: CASSFGGGAYEQYF
v_gene: TRBV7-2; j_gene: TRBJ2-2; len: 14; CDR3aa: CASSTRQGIGELFF
v_gene: TRBV6-5; j_gene: TRBJ2-7; len: 14; CDR3aa: CASTPGLAGYEQYF
v_gene: TRBV7-2; j_gene: TRBJ2-5; len: 12; CDR3aa: CASSLEWETQYF
v_gene: TRBV6-6; j_gene: TRBJ1-2; len: 12; CDR3aa: CASTSGGYGYTF
v_gene: TRBV5-1; j_gene: TRBJ2-1; len: 16; CDR3aa: CASSLISGVPDSEQFF
v_gene: TRBV5-1; j_gene: TRBJ2-3; len: 13; CDR3aa: CASGPSVADTQYF
v_gene: TRBV5-1; j_gene: TRBJ1-1; len: 13; CDR3aa: CASNEDRGTEAFF
v_gene: TRBV4-2; j_gene: TRBJ1-1; len: 15; CDR3aa: CASSQAGQTNTEAFF
v_gene: TRBV9; j_gene: TRBJ1-2; len: 12; CDR3aa: CASRGTVYGYTF
v_gene: TRBV5-4; j_gene: TRBJ2-5; len: 14; CDR3aa: CASSLGWQQETQYF
v_gene: TRBV28; j_gene: TRBJ2-3; len: 15; CDR3aa: CASSLAAGVTDTQYF
v_gene: TRBV6-1; j_gene: TRBJ1-1; len: 17; CDR3aa: CASSARPAGPENAEAFF
v_gene: TRBV7-9; j_gene: TRBJ2-1; len: 13; CDR3aa: CASSSLGSNEQFF
v_gene: TRBV28; j_gene: TRBJ1-1; len: 16; CDR3aa: CASSLGQLPSNTEAFF
v_gene: TRBV7-8; j_gene: TRBJ1-3; len: 15; CDR3aa: CASSPSRDAGNTIYF
v_gene: TRBV18; j_gene: TRBJ1-2; len: 13; CDR3aa: CASSPYVSDGYTF
v_gene: TRBV29-1; j_gene: TRBJ1-4; len: 17; CDR3aa: CSATLGDRGLLNEKLFF
v_gene: TRBV15; j_gene: TRBJ2-6; len: 19; CDR3aa: CATSRDFGRSGSGANVLTF
v_gene: TRBV28; j_gene: TRBJ2-7; len: 12; CDR3aa: CASSSSSYEQYF
v_gene: TRBV6-1; j_gene: TRBJ1-4; len: 15; CDR3aa: CASSEALGFNEKLFF
v_gene: TRBV25-1; j_gene: TRBJ1-2; len: 14; CDR3aa: CASSEFEGASGYTF
v_gene: TRBV27; j_gene: TRBJ2-6; len: 15; CDR3aa: CASSTFLSGANVLTF
v_gene: TRBV4-3; j_gene: TRBJ2-7; len: 14; CDR3aa: CASSQVRGSYEQYF
v_gene: TRBV13; j_gene: TRBJ1-3; len: 16; CDR3aa: CASSPPLGYSGNTIYF
v_gene: TRBV4-1; j_gene: TRBJ2-2; len: 15; CDR3aa: CASSHPWQNTGELFF
v_gene: TRBV11-3; j_gene: TRBJ2-3; len: 18; CDR3aa: CASSNPRLAGHSTDTQYF
v_gene: TRBV27; j_gene: TRBJ2-3; len: 13; CDR3aa: CASSLGTSGRMYF
v_gene: TRBV27; j_gene: TRBJ2-7; len: 14; CDR3aa: CAARRGRSSYEQYF
v_gene: TRBV28; j_gene: TRBJ1-1; len: 12; CDR3aa: CASRPLNTEAFF
v_gene: TRBV4-3; j_gene: TRBJ2-2; len: 17; CDR3aa: CASSQDLGLALTGELFF
v_gene: TRBV5-4; j_gene: TRBJ2-1; len: 15; CDR3aa: CASSWTSGGYNEQFF
v_gene: TRBV6-1; j_gene: TRBJ2-7; len: 11; CDR3aa: CASRNSYEQYF
v_gene: TRBV29-1; j_gene: TRBJ2-5; len: 11; CDR3aa: CSVSDGETQYF
v_gene: TRBV29-1; j_gene: TRBJ1-2; len: 9; CDR3aa: CSVDTGEFF
v_gene: TRBV29-1; j_gene: TRBJ1-1; len: 13; CDR3aa: CSVEDLAEAEAFF
v_gene: TRBV7-2; j_gene: TRBJ1-1; len: 15; CDR3aa: CASSVRQGAYTEAFF
v_gene: TRBV27; j_gene: TRBJ1-4; len: 15; CDR3aa: CASRPATDSNEKLFF
v_gene: TRBV9; j_gene: TRBJ2-2; len: 16; CDR3aa: CASSVAERRNTGELFF
v_gene: TRBV18; j_gene: TRBJ2-7; len: 15; CDR3aa: CASSPAGVGSYEQYF
v_gene: TRBV6-5; j_gene: TRBJ1-3; len: 14; CDR3aa: CASSWGNSGNTIYF
v_gene: TRBV30; j_gene: TRBJ1-1; len: 13; CDR3aa: CAWREETGDEAFF
v_gene: TRBV6-1; j_gene: TRBJ1-5; len: 13; CDR3aa: CASTEARNQPQHF
v_gene: TRBV27; j_gene: TRBJ1-2; len: 13; CDR3aa: CASSLSYRSGYTF
v_gene: TRBV2; j_gene: TRBJ1-4; len: 16; CDR3aa: CASTRGLGGQNEKLFF
v_gene: TRBV19; j_gene: TRBJ1-2; len: 14; CDR3aa: CASSIGTQYYGYTF
v_gene: TRBV7-2; j_gene: TRBJ2-3; len: 15; CDR3aa: CASSLVGGPTDTQYF
v_gene: TRBV19; j_gene: TRBJ2-7; len: 17; CDR3aa: CASSIPVVLAGRYEQYF
v_gene: TRBV28; j_gene: TRBJ1-1; len: 14; CDR3aa: CASKTQGPTTGAFF
v_gene: TRBV27; j_gene: TRBJ1-4; len: 15; CDR3aa: CASSAYVGSNEKLFF
v_gene: TRBV27; j_gene: TRBJ2-2; len: 13; CDR3aa: CASSLRGPGELFF
v_gene: TRBV27; j_gene: TRBJ2-3; len: 16; CDR3aa: CASSLVRGRSTDTQYF
v_gene: TRBV15; j_gene: TRBJ1-2; len: 14; CDR3aa: CATSRPGLNYGYTF
v_gene: TRBV6-1; j_gene: TRBJ1-4; len: 14; CDR3aa: CASVAVATNEKLFF